A selection of T cell receptor beta chains follows, all from one sample in a study of cytomegalovirus exposure and HLA in healthy donors. Generated by immunoSEQ multiplex PCR, the TCRdb table keeps only in-frame clones and is missing some. This repertoire includes about 140,000 clones. Sequences were obtained from PBMCs. All receptors derive from a woman aged 18-29 years in good health and CMV-seronegative. Both conserved end residues are trimmed from each CDR3. D genes are given only for firm matches.

>TRBD1|TRBV6-5|TRBJ1-1
ATLGQGMEAF
>-|TRBV9|TRBJ2-5
ASSATRDSYNQETQY
>TRBD1|TRBV7-9|TRBJ2-5
ASSLGQGRRGLETQY
>TRBD2|TRBV27|TRBJ2-1
ASIGTSGRNEQF
>-|TRBV18|TRBJ2-5
ASSPQRLQETQY
>-|TRBV7-2|TRBJ2-3
ASSLRLGAADTQY
>-|TRBV19|TRBJ2-7
ASSDRYEQY
>TRBD2|TRBV29-1|TRBJ2-1
SVEEGLAANEQF
>TRBD2|TRBV5-1|TRBJ2-3
ASTLAGGLSTDTQY
>TRBD1|TRBV13|TRBJ2-1
ASSRWQLLGQGGYNEQF
>-|TRBV7-3|TRBJ2-5
ASSPRSGQETQY
>-|TRBV19|TRBJ1-1
ASGTFEAF
>-|TRBV7-2|TRBJ1-1
ASSLGTANTEAF
>-|TRBV7-6|TRBJ2-5
ASSFQSGKETQY
>TRBD2|TRBV9|TRBJ2-1
ASSVGWASGSHEQF
>TRBD2|TRBV5-1|TRBJ2-1
ASSFLAGGNEQF
>TRBD2|TRBV11-2|TRBJ2-3
ASSLDGGSGSVQY
>-|TRBV19|TRBJ1-4
ASKTGLSEKLF
>-|TRBV18|TRBJ1-1
ASSPDSIFMNTEAF
>TRBD1|TRBV4-2|TRBJ1-1
ASSQDPIRTGNTEAF
>TRBD1|TRBV5-1|TRBJ1-5
ASSGGADQPQH
>-|TRBV6-6|TRBJ1-2
ACSWAGASSNYGYT
>TRBD2|TRBV15|TRBJ2-1
ATSRDGLAGVVNEQF
>-|TRBV11-2|TRBJ2-1
ASSLESGNFYNEQF
>-|TRBV18|TRBJ2-2
ASSPRARAGELF
>-|TRBV7-2|TRBJ2-6
ASSPSRGANVLT
>TRBD2|TRBV7-9|TRBJ2-7
ASSLIRSGSPSYEQY
>TRBD2|TRBV6-1|TRBJ2-5
ASSELLAGLQETQY
>TRBD1|TRBV9|TRBJ2-2
ASSALAGTGWTGELF
>-|TRBV4-1|TRBJ2-1
ASSQASATYNEQF
>TRBD2|TRBV7-2|TRBJ2-3
ASSLTAGASTDTQY
>TRBD1|TRBV27|TRBJ2-2
ASSLSRTGVTGELF
>-|TRBV2|TRBJ2-2
ASSERSVANTGELF
>-|TRBV27|TRBJ2-4
ASTSLPLLAKNIQY
>-|TRBV9|TRBJ1-1
ASKGPQNTEAF
>TRBD2|TRBV11-2|TRBJ2-7
ASSLDLGGSSYEQY
>TRBD2|TRBV7-2|TRBJ2-1
ASSLAGGNSYNEQF
>-|TRBV7-8|TRBJ1-3
ASSPSRSGGNTIY
>-|TRBV5-8|TRBJ1-1
ASSLYTVAF
>-|TRBV7-9|TRBJ2-6
ASSLDPRANVLT
>-|TRBV6-1|TRBJ1-2
ASSERVNYGYT
>TRBD1|TRBV6-5|TRBJ1-5
ASSKQGNQPQH
>-|TRBV15|TRBJ1-3
ATNPTGGNTIY
>TRBD1|TRBV2|TRBJ2-5
ASSTGEETQY
>TRBD1|TRBV6-1|TRBJ1-5
ASTKQGADQPQH
>-|TRBV19|TRBJ1-5
ASSASRGGGPQH
>TRBD1|TRBV5-1|TRBJ2-6
ASSQITGASGANVLT
>-|TRBV9|TRBJ2-7
ASSVDREDNHEQY
>-|TRBV6-6|TRBJ2-3
ASSYGRGLFADTQY
>TRBD1|TRBV7-8|TRBJ2-5
ASSLGGTAKETQY
>-|TRBV9|TRBJ2-3
ASSVGGGFTDTQY
>-|TRBV29-1|TRBJ1-2
SVEIRQGSLDGYT
>TRBD2|TRBV5-4|TRBJ2-1
ASSLQASGPVGEQF
>-|TRBV4-2|TRBJ1-2
ASSQDIGTGVYGYT
>-|TRBV5-6|-
ASSYITGSFTYEQY